The clone carrying this TCR beta chain has just a few counts. Its cognate antigen is unknown. The record originates from a study of regulatory T cells in long-lasting Graves disease. Study findings and constraints: It was peripheral blood alone, not thyroid tissue, that was studied. Those with persistent Graves' had less TCR diversity than newly diagnosed patients. Persistent disease preferred TRBV28, TRBJ1-2 and TRBJ2-5.

The CDR3 runs to 14 residues. Trimming stripped 6 bases from V and 4 bases from J, with 13 bases between. Germline-derived CDR1 and CDR2 are LNHDA and SQIVND (reference sequence). Time point of the sample: persistent/refractory GD, antithyroid drugs over 5 years with positive TRAb. Researchers made the TCR library from RNA that was extracted from PBMCs. The EDTA tubes were filled with around 9.2 milliliters of drawn peripheral blood. Construction of TCR beta libraries relied on iRepertoire HTBI primers and on Arm-PCR targeting CDR3 regions. TCRdb reprocessed the multiplex PCR reads with MiXCR, giving one entry per CDR3 protein. Among 350,000 to 500,000 distinct CDR3 sequences listed, roughly a fifth were seen once.

The chain employs TRBV19 and TRBJ1-5; tentatively, D is TRBD1 (5 bases). The receptor was derived from a female donor with Graves disease. The sequencing used peripheral blood mononuclear cells (PBMCs), collected when the disease was refractory, from a patient treated with antithyroid drugs. The CDR3 sequence is CASRGGTANQPQHF. In DNA form, the CDR3 reads TGTGCCAGTAGGGGGGGGACTGCGAATCAGCCCCAGCATTTT. Full variable domain (remainder filled in from reference TRBV19 and TRBJ1-5): DGGITQSPKYLFRKEGQNVTLSCEQNLNHDAMYWYRQDPGQGLRLIYYSQIVNDFQKGDIAEGYSVSREKKESFPLTVTSAQKNPTAFYLCASRGGTANQPQHFGDGTRLSIL.